This TCR beta chain was documented in a study of cytomegalovirus exposure and HLA in healthy donors. The PCR contained 60 Vbeta and 13 Jbeta primers. The data were produced by immunoSEQ multiplex PCR, yet TCRdb's version contains in-frame clones alone and is incomplete. The repertoire consists of about 180,000 clones, with roughly 78% occurring once and the leading ten covering approximately 2%. Concerning this clone itself: The junction departs from the called germline gene at one end, perhaps through a read error.

This CDR3 contains 14 residues. From germline, CDR1 is SNHLY and CDR2 FYNNEI. This receptor was obtained from a woman under 40 in good health and CMV-seronegative. The chain employs TRBV2 and TRBJ2-2; perhaps TRBD1 as D (6 bases). Sequenced input: PBMCs. CDR3 sequence reads: CASSGTTNTGELFF. For the CDR3, the DNA is TGTGCCAGTAGTGGGACAACGAACACCGGGGAGCTGTTTTTT.